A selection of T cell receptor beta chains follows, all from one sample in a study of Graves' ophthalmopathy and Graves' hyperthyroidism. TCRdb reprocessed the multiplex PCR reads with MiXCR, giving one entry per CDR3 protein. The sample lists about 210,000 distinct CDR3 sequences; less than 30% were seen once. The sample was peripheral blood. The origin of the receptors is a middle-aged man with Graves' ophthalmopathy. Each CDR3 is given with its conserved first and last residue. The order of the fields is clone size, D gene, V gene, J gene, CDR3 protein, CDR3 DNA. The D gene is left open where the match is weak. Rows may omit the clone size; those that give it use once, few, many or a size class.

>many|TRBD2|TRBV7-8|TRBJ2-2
CASSLAPAGGNTGELFF
TGTGCCAGCAGCTTAGCGCCGGCGGGGGGGAACACCGGGGAGCTGTTTTTT
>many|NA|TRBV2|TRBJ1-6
CASGRSSYNSPLHF
TGTGCCAGCGGGCGGAGCTCCTATAATTCACCCCTCCACTTT
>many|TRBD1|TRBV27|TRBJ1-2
CASSIDRGYGYTF
TGTGCCAGCAGCATCGACAGGGGCTATGGCTACACCTTC
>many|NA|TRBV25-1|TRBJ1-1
CASSDGGKAFF
TGTGCCAGCAGTGATGGTGGGAAAGCTTTCTTT
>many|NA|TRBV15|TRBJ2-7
CATSRDYESYEQYF
TGTGCCACCAGCAGAGATTACGAGTCCTACGAGCAGTACTTC
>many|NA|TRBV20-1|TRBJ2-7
CSANGESYEQYF
TGCAGTGCTAACGGCGAAAGCTACGAGCAGTACTTC
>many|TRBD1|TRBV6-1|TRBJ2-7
CASSLPGQIYEQYF
TGTGCCAGCAGTCTTCCGGGACAGATCTACGAGCAGTACTTC
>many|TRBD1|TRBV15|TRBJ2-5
CATRDRGQETQYF
TGTGCCACCAGGGACAGGGGGCAAGAGACCCAGTACTTC
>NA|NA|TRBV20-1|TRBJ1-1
CSARDVNTEAFF
TGCAGTGCTAGAGATGTGAACACTGAAGCTTTCTTT
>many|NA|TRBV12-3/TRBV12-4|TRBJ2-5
CASSSGQQETQYF
TGTGCCAGCAGTTCCGGACAGCAAGAGACCCAGTACTTC
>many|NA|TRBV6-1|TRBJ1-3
CASVSGSSGNTIYF
TGTGCCAGCGTGTCGGGGAGCTCTGGAAACACCATATATTTT
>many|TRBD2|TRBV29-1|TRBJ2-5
CSVPGLARETQYF
TGCAGCGTGCCAGGACTAGCTAGGGAGACCCAGTACTTC
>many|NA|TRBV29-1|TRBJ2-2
CSVEVGTNTGELFF
TGCAGCGTTGAAGTCGGGACGAACACCGGGGAGCTGTTTTTT
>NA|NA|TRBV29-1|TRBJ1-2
CSVRDYYGYTF
TGCAGCGTTCGGGATTACTATGGCTACACCTTC
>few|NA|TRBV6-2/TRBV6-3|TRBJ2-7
CASTGFYEQYF
TGTGCCAGCACGGGTTTTTACGAGCAGTACTTC
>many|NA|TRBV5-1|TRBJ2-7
CASSLFARDFPHEQYF
TGCGCCAGCAGCTTGTTCGCCAGGGACTTTCCCCACGAGCAGTACTTC
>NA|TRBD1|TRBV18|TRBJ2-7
CASSREPGQSYEQYF
TGTGCCAGCTCAAGAGAGCCGGGACAGAGCTACGAGCAGTACTTC
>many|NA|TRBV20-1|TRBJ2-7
CSARGPLTYEQYF
TGCAGTGCTAGGGGACCTCTAACATACGAGCAGTACTTC
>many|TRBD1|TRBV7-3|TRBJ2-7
CASSGQTGYEQYF
TGTGCCAGCAGCGGACAGACAGGGTACGAGCAGTACTTC
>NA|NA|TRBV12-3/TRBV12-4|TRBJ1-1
CASSFGPRTEAFF
TGTGCCAGCAGTTTTGGCCCGCGGACTGAAGCTTTCTTT
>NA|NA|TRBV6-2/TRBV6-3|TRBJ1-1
CASSSRRWTEAFF
TGTGCCAGCAGTTCCCGACGTTGGACTGAAGCTTTCTTT
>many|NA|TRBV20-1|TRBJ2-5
CSARVLGGETQYF
TGCAGTGCTAGAGTTTTAGGGGGAGAGACCCAGTACTTC
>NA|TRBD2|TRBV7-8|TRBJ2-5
CASSLAPRGTTQETQYF
TGTGCCAGCAGCTTAGCGCCCCGTGGGACTACACAAGAGACCCAGTACTTC
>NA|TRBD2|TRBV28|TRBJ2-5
CASSFPGLAGVETQYF
TGTGCCAGCAGCTTTCCGGGACTAGCGGGAGTGGAGACCCAGTACTTC
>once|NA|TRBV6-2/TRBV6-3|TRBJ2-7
CASSHGRTLNYEQYF
TGTGCCAGCAGTCATGGTCGGACGCTGAACTACGAGCAGTACTTC
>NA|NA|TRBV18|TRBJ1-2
CASSRLRGDGYTF
TGTGCCAGCTCACGGTTACGGGGCGATGGCTACACCTTC
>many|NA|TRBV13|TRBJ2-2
CASSFGARGTGELFF
TGTGCCAGCAGCTTTGGGGCGCGTGGCACCGGGGAGCTGTTTTTT
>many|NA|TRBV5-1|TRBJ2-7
CASSAGLSYEQYF
TGCGCCAGCAGCGCCGGCCTATCCTACGAGCAGTACTTC
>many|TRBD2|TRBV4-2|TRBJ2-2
CASNRAGGAGELFF
TGTGCCAGCAACCGAGCGGGAGGGGCCGGGGAGCTGTTTTTT
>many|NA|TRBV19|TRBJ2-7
CASSSRQTYEQYF
TGTGCCAGTAGTTCAAGACAGACCTACGAGCAGTACTTC
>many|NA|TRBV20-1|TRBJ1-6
CSARWDRESSYNSPLHF
TGCAGTGCTAGATGGGACCGAGAGAGCTCCTATAATTCACCCCTCCACTTT
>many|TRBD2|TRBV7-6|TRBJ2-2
CASSPPGLAVTGELFF
TGTGCCAGCAGCCCACCGGGACTAGCGGTCACCGGGGAGCTGTTTTTT
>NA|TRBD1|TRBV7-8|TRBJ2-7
CASSHRGISSYEQYF
TGTGCCAGCAGCCACAGGGGGATCAGCTCCTACGAGCAGTACTTC
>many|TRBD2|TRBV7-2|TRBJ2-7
CASSLVGDGTSAPEQYF
TGTGCCAGCAGCTTAGTGGGTGACGGGACTAGCGCTCCCGAGCAGTACTTC
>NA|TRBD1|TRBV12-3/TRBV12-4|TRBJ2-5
CASRQTGGETQYF
TGTGCCAGCAGACAGACAGGGGGTGAGACCCAGTACTTC
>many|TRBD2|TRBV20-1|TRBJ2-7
CSAHPGLVSEQYF
TGCAGTGCCCATCCGGGACTAGTAAGCGAGCAGTACTTC
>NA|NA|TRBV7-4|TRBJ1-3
CASNPGNTIYF
TGTGCCAGCAACCCTGGAAACACCATATATTTT
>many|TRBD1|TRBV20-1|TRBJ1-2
CSARDRSYGYTF
TGCAGTGCTAGGGACAGGAGCTATGGCTACACCTTC
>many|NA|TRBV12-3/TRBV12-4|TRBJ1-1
CASSLGLSEAFF
TGTGCCAGCAGTTTAGGACTCTCTGAAGCTTTCTTT
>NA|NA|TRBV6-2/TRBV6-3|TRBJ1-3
CASSLLRRDSGNTIYF
TGTGCCAGCAGTCTCCTTCGACGCGACTCTGGAAACACCATATATTTT
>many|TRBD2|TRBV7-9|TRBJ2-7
CASSLPSGRGYGQYF
TGTGCCAGCAGCTTACCTAGCGGGAGAGGTTACGGGCAGTACTTC
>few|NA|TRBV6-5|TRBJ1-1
CASSSRQDPAFF
TGTGCCAGCAGTTCCCGACAGGATCCTGCTTTCTTT
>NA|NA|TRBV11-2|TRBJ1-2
CASSFRGRNYGYTF
TGTGCCAGCAGCTTTCGTGGCAGGAACTATGGCTACACCTTC
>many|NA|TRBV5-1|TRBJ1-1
CASSFGTEAFF
TGCGCCAGCAGCTTCGGGACAGAAGCTTTCTTT
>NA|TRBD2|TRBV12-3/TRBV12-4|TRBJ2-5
CASSSWVAGDGETQYF
TGTGCCAGCAGTTCTTGGGTGGCGGGAGATGGTGAGACCCAGTACTTC
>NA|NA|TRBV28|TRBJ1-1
CASNPSGQNTEAFF
TGTGCCAGCAATCCCTCGGGACAGAACACTGAAGCTTTCTTT
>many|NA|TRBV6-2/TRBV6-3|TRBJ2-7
CASSYPSIRESYEQYF
TGTGCCAGCAGTTACCCGTCGATACGGGAATCCTACGAGCAGTACTTC
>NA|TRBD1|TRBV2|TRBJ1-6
CASRIQGPPLHF
TGTGCCAGCAGGATACAGGGGCCACCCCTCCACTTT
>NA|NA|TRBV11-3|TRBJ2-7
CASSLRGGLGEQYF
TGTGCCAGCAGCTTACGCGGGGGCCTAGGCGAGCAGTACTTC
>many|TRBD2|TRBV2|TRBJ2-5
CASSQRTSGRGTQYF
TGTGCCAGCAGCCAACGGACTAGCGGGAGAGGGACCCAGTACTTC
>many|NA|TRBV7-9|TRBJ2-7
CASSITYEQYF
TGTGCCAGCAGCATCACGTACGAGCAGTACTTC
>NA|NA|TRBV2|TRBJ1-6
CASSSVSPLHF
TGTGCCAGCAGCTCGGTTTCACCCCTCCACTTT
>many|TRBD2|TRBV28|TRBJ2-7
CASSPLWREDYLPSYEQYF
TGTGCCAGCAGTCCCTTGTGGCGGGAGGACTACCTACCGTCCTACGAGCAGTACTTC
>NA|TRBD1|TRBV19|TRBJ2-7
CASSTRTGDEQYF
TGTGCCAGTAGTACCAGAACAGGGGACGAGCAGTACTTC
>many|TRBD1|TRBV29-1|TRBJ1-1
CSARQGVWNTEAFF
TGCAGCGCTAGACAGGGGGTTTGGAACACTGAAGCTTTCTTT
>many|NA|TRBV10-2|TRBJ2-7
CASSSTGDYEQYF
TGCGCCAGCAGCTCGACAGGAGACTACGAGCAGTACTTC